A single sample is the source of the 17 T cell receptor beta chains below, sequenced in a study of T cell responses to AZD1222 COVID-19 vaccine. The assay was immunoSEQ multiplex PCR, and TCRdb's table has in-frame clones only and misses some. The table records 140,000 or so clones, under 95% of them present only once. The sequencing here drew on peripheral blood, taken on day 0 of AZD1222 vaccination. The receptor source for this set is an adult in good health.

This chain connects TRBV9 to TRBJ1-1; TRBD1 agrees at 12 bases. Germline V gene data show CDR1 as SGDLS and CDR2 as YYNGEE. The CDR3 is 14 amino acids. Trimming cost V 4 bases and J 7 bases; bases outside gene matches: 5. The CDR3 sequence: CASSSGQGAFEAFF. The CDR3, as DNA: TGTGCCAGCAGCTCGGGACAGGGGGCCTTTGAAGCTTTCTTT. Supplemented by reference TRBV9 and TRBJ1-1, the full variable domain reads DSGVTQTPKHLITATGQRVTLRCSPRSGDLSVYWYQQSLDQGLQFLIQYYNGEERAKGNILERFSAQQFPDLHSELNLSSLELGDSALYFCASSSGQGAFEAFFGQGTRLTVV.

The V call is TRBV4-2, the J call TRBJ2-3, with D unclear. CDR3 length: 14 residues. The ends were cut back, 1 base at V and 1 base at J, with 6 bases in the middle. CDR1 and CDR2 (germline): LGHNA, YNFKEQ. This CDR3 is CASSQAAGTDTQYF. The CDR3 DNA sequence: TGTGCCAGCAGCCAAGCGGCGGGCACAGATACGCAGTATTTT.

V is TRBV7-6 and J is TRBJ2-7; D is ambiguous. There are 16 residues in the CDR3. Germline V lookup: CDR1 SGHVS, CDR2 FNYEAQ. Trimming removed 0 bases from V and 1 base from J, with 13 bases in between. The CDR3 spells CASSLAAQEWSYEQYF. CDR3 sequence (DNA): TGTGCCAGCAGCTTAGCGGCGCAGGAATGGTCCTACGAGCAGTACTTC.

V usage is TRBV28 and J usage is TRBJ1-1; perhaps TRBD1 as D (5 bases). V dropped 6 bases and J dropped 0 bases, with 20 bases sitting between them. CDR1 is MDHEN, CDR2 SYDVKM, per germline. This CDR3 is built from 17 residues. The CDR3 coding sequence is TGTGCCAGCAGCTTACGTTTGGATGGGGCGCTGAACACTGAAGCTTTCTTT. Translation gives CASSLRLDGALNTEAFF.

The rearrangement links TRBV6-6 to TRBJ2-7; D perhaps matches TRBD2 (5 bases). Germline CDR1 MNHNY, CDR2 SVGAGI (reference sequence). The CDR3 extends over 12 amino acids. Trimming shortened V by 7 bases and J by 2 bases, and 9 bases separated the two germline ends. For the CDR3, the DNA is TGTGCCAGCATCGGGGTACCCTACGAGCAGTACTTC. Encoded protein: CASIGVPYEQYF.

This clone occurred once. The chain is built from TRBV19 and TRBJ2-3; 13 bases line up with TRBD2. CDR3 length equals 19 residues. Germline V gene sequence: CDR1 LNHDA, CDR2 SQIVND (reference sequence). Trimming cost V 6 bases and J 0 bases; bases outside gene matches: 12. In nucleotides, the CDR3 is TGTGCCAGTAGCCAAGCCGGGACTAGCGGGGCGTTTAGCACAGATACGCAGTATTTT. Amino acids: CASSQAGTSGAFSTDTQYF. The whole variable domain, filled in from reference TRBV19 and TRBJ2-3, reads DGGITQSPKYLFRKEGQNVTLSCEQNLNHDAMYWYRQDPGQGLRLIYYSQIVNDFQKGDIAEGYSVSREKKESFPLTVTSAQKNPTAFYLCASSQAGTSGAFSTDTQYFGPGTRLTVL.

CDR3 bases: TGTGCCAGCAGTCCTCCGGGACAGGGGGATGACGGGGAGCTGTTTTTT. Translation: CASSPPGQGDDGELFF. The chain joins TRBV7-9 to TRBJ2-2; 11 bases match TRBD1. Trimming removed 6 bases from V and 7 bases from J; junction bases left unmatched: 10. Germline-derived CDR1 and CDR2 are SEHNR and FQNEAQ (reference sequence). This CDR3 comprises 16 residues.

The V and J genes are TRBV6-4 and TRBJ2-3; TRBD1 might be the D (6 bases). V lost 3 bases to trimming and J lost 3 bases, with 13 bases between them. The CDR3 covers 15 residues. CDR1 MRHNA and CDR2 SNTAGT come from the germline V gene. The CDR3 reads CASSEAPGQTDTQYF. In nucleotides, the CDR3 is TGTGCCAGCAGTGAAGCCCCCGGACAGACAGATACGCAGTATTTT.

V is TRBV2 and J is TRBJ2-3; D may be TRBD2 (7 bases). The CDR3 consists of 15 residues. Trimming cost V 9 bases and J 2 bases, with 18 bases left between them. Germline V CDR1 and CDR2: SNHLY, FYNNEI. This CDR3 reads CARDKAAGATDTQYF. As DNA, the CDR3 is TGTGCCAGGGACAAGGCGGCGGGGGCCACAGATACGCAGTATTTT.

This clone was seen once. The CDR3 sequence is CASSLGDSPTSGYTF. CDR3 sequence (DNA): TGTGCCAGCAGCTTGGGGGACAGCCCCACTAGTGGCTACACCTTC. The chain carries TRBV11-2 and TRBJ1-2; 7 nucleotides agree with TRBD1. V shed 3 bases, J shed 7 bases, and the junction held 11 bases outside the gene matches. CDR1 SGHAT and CDR2 FQNNGV come from the germline V gene. The CDR3 has 15 amino acids.

The chain has TRBV6-5 and TRBJ1-4, with D possibly matching TRBD1 (6 bases). V was clipped by 5 bases and J by 8 bases, with 18 bases between them. There are 15 residues in the CDR3. Germline values: CDR1 MNHEY, CDR2 SVGAGI. The CDR3 loop is CASSPAGRRGEKLFF. The DNA for the CDR3 is TGTGCCAGCAGTCCCGCAGGACGGAGGGGGGAAAAACTGTTTTTT.

This chain joins TRBV10-2 and TRBJ2-7; 9 bases map to TRBD2. V dropped 4 bases and J dropped 0; count of bases not matched to a gene: 10. The V gene's germline CDR1 is WSHSY and CDR2 SAAADI. The CDR3 runs 17 residues. The chain's CDR3 is CASSGPRAGGLSYEQYF. CDR3 sequence (DNA): TGCGCCAGCAGTGGGCCGAGAGCGGGGGGCCTCTCCTACGAGCAGTACTTC.

This chain links TRBV30 with TRBJ2-7; a weak D match, TRBD1 (6 bases). Germline V CDR1 and CDR2: GTSNPN, SVGIG (reference sequence). The CDR3 runs to 14 residues. V lost 0 bases and J lost 6, with 15 bases in between. The CDR3 sequence is CAWSVWGPGGEQYF. In nucleotides, the CDR3 is TGTGCCTGGAGTGTATGGGGGCCAGGTGGCGAGCAGTACTTC. Full variable domain (rest looked up from reference TRBV30 and TRBJ2-7): SQTIHQWPATLVQPVGSPLSLECTVEGTSNPNLYWYRQAAGRGLQLLFYSVGIGQISSEVPQNLSASRPQDRQFILSSKKLLLSDSGFYLCAWSVWGPGGEQYFGPGTRLTVT.

Turning to this clone: This same CDR3 is encoded by further DNA sequences in the sample. The rearrangement links TRBV12-3 or TRBV12-4 to TRBJ1-2; D not resolved. The CDR3 sequence is 13 residues long. Trimming pared 1 base from V and 2 bases from J, leaving 5 bases between. CDR3 nucleotide sequence: TGTGCCAGCAGTTTAGGTCAGAACTATGGCTACACCTTC. The encoded protein is CASSLGQNYGYTF.

This chain uses TRBV18 with TRBJ2-5; D remains ambiguous. In germline, CDR1 is KGHSH, CDR2 LQKENI. The CDR3 has 15 residues. V was clipped by 2 bases and J by 5 bases, with 15 bases between them. In DNA form, the CDR3 reads TGTGCCAGCTCACCAATAAGGAACATGGGGGAGACCCAGTACTTC. Encoded protein: CASSPIRNMGETQYF.

This chain joins TRBV6-5 and TRBJ1-3, with TRBD1 as a possible D gene (6 bases). This CDR3 region has 13 residues. The germline CDR1 and CDR2 sequences are MNHEY and SVGAGI. V lost 10 bases and J 0 bases, leaving 10 bases between the germline ends. As DNA, the CDR3 is TGTGCCACCGAGGGACACTCTGGAAACACCATATATTTT. This gives the protein CATEGHSGNTIYF.

This clone has a handful of counts. The rearrangement joins TRBV5-5 to TRBJ1-1; 10 nucleotides match TRBD1. Germline V gene sequence: CDR1 SGHKS, CDR2 YYEKEE (reference sequence). CDR3 length: 17 amino acids. The ends lost 2 bases at V and 3 bases at J; junction bases unmatched: 10. The CDR3 loop is CASSFGQGGYRDTEAFF. In nucleotides, the CDR3 is TGTGCCAGCAGCTTCGGACAGGGGGGTTATCGGGACACTGAAGCTTTCTTT. Combining the CDR3 with reference TRBV5-5 and TRBJ1-1 gives the whole variable domain DAGVTQSPTHLIKTRGQQVTLRCSPISGHKSVSWYQQVLGQGPQFIFQYYEKEERGRGNFPDRFSARQFPNYSSELNVNALLLGDSALYLCASSFGQGGYRDTEAFFGQGTRLTVV.